This TCR beta chain was obtained from a study of T cells in Graves' hyperthyroidism and ophthalmopathy. The CDR3 is made up of 15 amino acids. Germline loops: CDR1 MNHEY, CDR2 SVGAGI. Losses at the gene ends were 2 bases for V and 7 bases for J; bases not matched to a gene: 7. This clonotype occurred a few times. Uncontrolled infection, other autoimmune disease, pregnancy and lactation each barred patients from inclusion. Thyroid ultrasound, orbital computed tomography, clinical symptoms, and serum thyroxine and TRAb underpinned diagnoses. The PBMCs were sourced from fresh peripheral blood (about 9.7 ml). RNA transcripts provided the source from which TCR beta CDR3 regions were amplified. HTBI primers drove first-round RT-PCR of the TCR CDR3. TCRdb reanalysed the multiplex PCR reads using MiXCR and keeps one entry per CDR3 protein. The sample yields roughly 500,000 distinct CDR3 sequences, around 16% seen once.

The J gene is TRBJ1-5, the V gene TRBV6-5, with 8 bases lining up with TRBD1. This TCR derives from a woman under 40 with Graves' ophthalmopathy. The sequencing sample was made of blood. This CDR3 reads CASSYPGQGEQPQHF. As DNA, the CDR3 is TGTGCCAGCAGTTACCCAGGACAGGGTGAGCAGCCCCAGCATTTT.